These 10 T cell receptor beta chains came from one sample sequenced in a study of technical replicates of blood from a handful of donors. Libraries were prepared by immunoSEQ multiplex PCR; TCRdb keeps only in-frame clonotypes and omits some of them. The top ten clones hold around 5% of a sample with some 66,000 clones, 85% to 90% of them seen once. Sequencing was done on a sample of PBMCs. Receptor source: a human donor in good health. Some clones in this sample may be carry-over from other donors' samples.

The chain combines TRBV12-1 with TRBJ1-2; the D call in the table, TRBD1, was not verified against the DNA. TRBV12-1 is marked as a pseudogene. This CDR3 is built from 16 residues. In nucleotides, the CDR3 is TGTGCCAGCAGCTATCGGACAGGGCGGATCGACTATGGCTACACCTTC. This encodes CASSYRTGRIDYGYTF.

The chain combines TRBV27 with TRBJ2-2; TRBD1 agrees at 10 bases. CDR1 and CDR2 (germline): MNHEY, SMNVEV (reference sequence). V shed 6 bases and J 4 bases; nucleotides not matched to a gene: 8. This CDR3 is built from 16 residues. CDR3 DNA sequence: TGTGCCAGCAGGACCGGGACAGGGGATTTCACCGGGGAGCTGTTTTTT. Encoded protein: CASRTGTGDFTGELFF.

V usage is TRBV11-2 and J usage is TRBJ2-7; 13 bases map to TRBD2. The V segment lost 6 bases and the J segment 0 bases; nucleotides outside the gene matches: 5. Germline V lookup: CDR1 SGHAT, CDR2 FQNNGV. The CDR3 extends over 16 amino acids. The CDR3 loop is CASRSTSGRYSYEQYF. CDR3 DNA sequence: TGTGCCAGCAGATCGACTAGCGGGAGGTACTCCTACGAGCAGTACTTC.

The V gene is TRBV18, the J gene TRBJ2-7, with D possibly TRBD2 on 5 matching bases. CDR1 and CDR2 from the germline V gene are KGHSH and LQKENI. The length of the CDR3 is 15 residues. V dropped 3 bases and J dropped 0 bases, with 12 bases sitting between them. The CDR3 sequence: CASSPGLAVSYEQYF. In DNA form, the CDR3 reads TGTGCCAGCTCACCCGGGCTAGCTGTCTCCTACGAGCAGTACTTC.

This chain connects TRBV7-2 to TRBJ2-2, with 9 bases aligning to TRBD2. Germline V gene sequence: CDR1 SGHTA, CDR2 FQGNSA. CDR3 length: 19 residues. Germline trimming cut 5 bases from V and 0 bases from J; bases unmatched to any gene: 13. In DNA form, the CDR3 reads TGTGCCAGCAGCCTGGTGGGTTGGCTAGCGGGGACGAACACCGGGGAGCTGTTTTTT. Its translation: CASSLVGWLAGTNTGELFF.

This chain uses TRBV19 with TRBJ1-1; 8 bases line up with TRBD1. V lost 4 bases and J lost 1; bases outside the gene matches: 5. The CDR3 length is 15 residues. The V gene's germline CDR1 is LNHDA and CDR2 SQIVND (reference sequence). CDR3: CASSTFDRGNTEAFF. CDR3 nucleotide sequence: TGTGCCAGTAGTACCTTCGACAGGGGGAACACTGAAGCTTTCTTT.

The chain uses TRBV9 and TRBJ2-3, with D unclear. Germline loops: CDR1 SGDLS, CDR2 YYNGEE. The CDR3 is 13 amino acids. Trimming removed 0 bases from V and 4 bases from J, with 6 bases in between. CDR3 DNA: TGTGCCAGCAGCGTAGCTTCAGCAGATACGCAGTATTTT. Protein product: CASSVASADTQYF. Variable domain in full (rest from reference TRBV9 and TRBJ2-3): DSGVTQTPKHLITATGQRVTLRCSPRSGDLSVYWYQQSLDQGLQFLIQYYNGEERAKGNILERFSAQQFPDLHSELNLSSLELGDSALYFCASSVASADTQYFGPGTRLTVL.

V and J are TRBV5-6 and TRBJ1-4; 8 nucleotides align to TRBD1. The V gene's germline CDR1 is SGHDT and CDR2 YYEEEE. The CDR3 totals 15 residues. The ends lost 4 bases at V and 8 bases at J; junction bases unmatched: 10. The CDR3 spells CASSPRGQGFEKLFF. For the CDR3, the DNA is TGTGCCAGCAGCCCGCGCGGACAGGGCTTCGAAAAACTGTTTTTT.

This chain links TRBV5-1 with TRBJ1-2; no definite D call. Trimming pared 4 bases from V and 1 base from J, leaving 14 bases between. The V gene's germline CDR1 is SGHRS and CDR2 YFSETQ. The CDR3 is 15 amino acids. The CDR3 here is CASSANLASNYGYTF. For the CDR3, the DNA is TGCGCCAGCAGCGCAAACCTGGCTAGTAACTATGGCTACACCTTC.

J is TRBJ2-7 and V is TRBV29-1, with D possibly matching TRBD2 (6 bases). Germline loops: CDR1 SQVTM, CDR2 ANQGSEA. Deletions cut 6 bases from V and 7 bases from J, with 22 bases between. This CDR3 contains 14 residues. CDR3 nucleotides: TGCAGCGTCGTAACAGGCGATGGACTACGAGAGCAGTACTTC. Its protein is CSVVTGDGLREQYF.